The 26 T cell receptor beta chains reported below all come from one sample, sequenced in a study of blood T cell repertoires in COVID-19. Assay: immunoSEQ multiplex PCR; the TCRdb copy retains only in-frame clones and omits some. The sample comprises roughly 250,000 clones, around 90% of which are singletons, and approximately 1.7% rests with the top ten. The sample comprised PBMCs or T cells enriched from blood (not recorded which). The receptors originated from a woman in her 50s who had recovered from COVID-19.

The CDR3 DNA reads as TGTGCCAGCAGCTTGGGGGACATCGTAGGAGAGACCCAGTACTTC. Protein product: CASSLGDIVGETQYF. The V gene is TRBV5-4, the J gene TRBJ2-5; D is possibly TRBD1 (6 bases). The CDR3 is 15 amino acids. The V gene's germline CDR1 is SGHNT and CDR2 YYREEE (reference sequence). V lost 0 bases and J 4 bases, leaving 13 bases between the germline ends.

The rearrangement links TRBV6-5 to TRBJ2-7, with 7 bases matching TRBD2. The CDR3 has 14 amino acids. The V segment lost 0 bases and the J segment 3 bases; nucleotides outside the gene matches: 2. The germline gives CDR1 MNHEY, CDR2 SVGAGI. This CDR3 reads CASSYSTGGYEQYF. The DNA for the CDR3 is TGTGCCAGCAGTTACTCGACGGGGGGCTACGAGCAGTACTTC.

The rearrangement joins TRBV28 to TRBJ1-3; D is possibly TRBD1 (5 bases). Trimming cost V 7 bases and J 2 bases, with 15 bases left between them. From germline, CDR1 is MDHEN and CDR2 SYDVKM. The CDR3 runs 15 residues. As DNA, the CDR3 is TGTGCCAGCACCCACAGGCGACCAACTGGAAACACCATATATTTT. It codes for CASTHRRPTGNTIYF.

The CDR3 is CASTPTSGNSPLHF. DNA of the CDR3: TGTGCCAGCACCCCCACCTCGGGGAATTCACCCCTCCACTTT. The rearrangement links TRBV28 to TRBJ1-6; D is unclear. The germline V and J ends were trimmed by 7 bases and 7 bases, with 14 bases remaining between them. Germline V CDR1 and CDR2: MDHEN, SYDVKM. The CDR3 has 14 residues.

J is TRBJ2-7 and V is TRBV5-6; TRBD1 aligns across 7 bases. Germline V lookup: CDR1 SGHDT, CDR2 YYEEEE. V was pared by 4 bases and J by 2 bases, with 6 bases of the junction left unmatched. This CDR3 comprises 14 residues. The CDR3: CASSPGQETYEQYF. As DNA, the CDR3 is TGTGCCAGCAGCCCCGGACAGGAGACCTACGAGCAGTACTTC.

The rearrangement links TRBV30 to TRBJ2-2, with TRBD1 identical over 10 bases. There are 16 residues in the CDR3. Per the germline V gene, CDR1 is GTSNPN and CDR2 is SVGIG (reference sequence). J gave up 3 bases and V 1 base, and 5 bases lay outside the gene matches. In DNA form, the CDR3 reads TGTGCCTGGAGTGCCCAGACAGGGGGCTACACCGGGGAGCTGTTTTTT. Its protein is CAWSAQTGGYTGELFF.

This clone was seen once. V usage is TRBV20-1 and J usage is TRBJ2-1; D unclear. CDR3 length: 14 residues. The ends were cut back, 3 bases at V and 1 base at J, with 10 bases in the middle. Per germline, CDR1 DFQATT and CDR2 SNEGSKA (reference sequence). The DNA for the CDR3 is TGCAGTGCTAGTGTCTCCGGGTCCTACAATGAGCAGTTCTTC. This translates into CSASVSGSYNEQFF.

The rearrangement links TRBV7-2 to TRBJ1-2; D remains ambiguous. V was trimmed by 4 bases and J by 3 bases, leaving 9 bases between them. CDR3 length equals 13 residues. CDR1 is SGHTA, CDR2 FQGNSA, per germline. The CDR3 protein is CASSYTRDYGYTF. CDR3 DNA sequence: TGTGCCAGCAGCTACACTAGGGACTATGGCTACACCTTC. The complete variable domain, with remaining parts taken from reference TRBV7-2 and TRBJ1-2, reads GAGVSQSPSNKVTEKGKDVELRCDPISGHTALYWYRQSLGQGLEFLIYFQGNSAPDKSGLPSDRFSAERTGGSVSTLTIQRTQQEDSAVYLCASSYTRDYGYTFGSGTRLTVV.

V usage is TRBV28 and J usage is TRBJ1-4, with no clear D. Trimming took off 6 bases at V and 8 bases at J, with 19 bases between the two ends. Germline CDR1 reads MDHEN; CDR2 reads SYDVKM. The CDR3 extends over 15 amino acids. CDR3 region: CASSSPGSQSEKLFF. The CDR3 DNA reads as TGTGCCAGCAGCTCCCCTGGGAGTCAGTCAGAAAAACTGTTTTTT.

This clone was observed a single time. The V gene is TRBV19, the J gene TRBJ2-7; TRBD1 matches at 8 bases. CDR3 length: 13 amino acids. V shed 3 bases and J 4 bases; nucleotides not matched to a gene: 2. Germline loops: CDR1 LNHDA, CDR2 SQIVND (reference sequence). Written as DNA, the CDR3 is TGTGCCAGTAGTATCAGGGGGCGGTACGAGCAGTACTTC. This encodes CASSIRGRYEQYF.

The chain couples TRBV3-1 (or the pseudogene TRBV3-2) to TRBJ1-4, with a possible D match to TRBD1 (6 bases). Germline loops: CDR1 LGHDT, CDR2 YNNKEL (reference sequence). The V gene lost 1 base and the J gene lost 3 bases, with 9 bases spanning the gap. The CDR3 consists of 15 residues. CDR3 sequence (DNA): TGTGCCAGCAGCCAAGGAGGGGGATCTAATGAAAAACTGTTTTTT. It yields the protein CASSQGGGSNEKLFF.

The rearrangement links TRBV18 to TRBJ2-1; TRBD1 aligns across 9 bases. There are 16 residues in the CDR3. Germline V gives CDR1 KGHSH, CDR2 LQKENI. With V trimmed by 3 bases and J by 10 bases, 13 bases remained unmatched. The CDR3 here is CASSPPNLQGAGEQFF. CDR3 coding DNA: TGTGCCAGCTCACCCCCGAATTTACAGGGGGCCGGAGAGCAGTTCTTC.

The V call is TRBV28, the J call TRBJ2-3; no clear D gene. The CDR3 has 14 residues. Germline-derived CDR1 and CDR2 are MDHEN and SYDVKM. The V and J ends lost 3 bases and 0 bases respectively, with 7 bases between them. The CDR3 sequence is CASSFAASTDTQYF. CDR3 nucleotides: TGTGCCAGCAGTTTCGCGGCAAGCACAGATACGCAGTATTTT.

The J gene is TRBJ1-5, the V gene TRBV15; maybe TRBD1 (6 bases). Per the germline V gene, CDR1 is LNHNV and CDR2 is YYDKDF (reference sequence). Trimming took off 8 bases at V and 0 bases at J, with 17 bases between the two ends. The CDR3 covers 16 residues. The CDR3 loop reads CATGGGAWVSNQPQHF. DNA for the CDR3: TGTGCCACCGGAGGGGGGGCCTGGGTTAGCAATCAGCCCCAGCATTTT.

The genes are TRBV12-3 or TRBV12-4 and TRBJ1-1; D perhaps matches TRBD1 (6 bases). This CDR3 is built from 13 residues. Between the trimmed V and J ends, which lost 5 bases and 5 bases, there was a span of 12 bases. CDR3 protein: CASSNRAGTEAFF. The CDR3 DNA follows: TGTGCCAGCAGTAACAGGGCTGGGACTGAAGCTTTCTTT.

CDR3 loop: CASARGFSGNTIYF. CDR3 bases: TGTGCCAGCGCCAGGGGCTTCTCTGGAAACACCATATATTTT. The rearrangement uses TRBV27 and TRBJ1-3; D may be TRBD1 (6 bases). The germline V gene has CDR1 MNHEY and CDR2 SMNVEV (reference sequence). V gave up 8 bases and J gave up 0 bases, with 11 bases separating them. The CDR3 contains 14 residues.

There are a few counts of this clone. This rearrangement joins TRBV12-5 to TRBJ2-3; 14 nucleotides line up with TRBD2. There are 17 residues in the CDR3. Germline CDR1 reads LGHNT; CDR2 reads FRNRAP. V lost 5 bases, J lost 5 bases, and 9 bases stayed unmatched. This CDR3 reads CASGKGTSGSWGDTQYF. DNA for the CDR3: TGTGCTAGTGGTAAAGGGACTAGCGGGAGTTGGGGAGATACGCAGTATTTT.

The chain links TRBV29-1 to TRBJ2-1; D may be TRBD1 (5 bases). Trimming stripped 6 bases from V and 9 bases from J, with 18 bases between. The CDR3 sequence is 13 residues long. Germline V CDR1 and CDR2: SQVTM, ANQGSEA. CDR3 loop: CSVDTGPRGEQFF. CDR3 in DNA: TGCAGCGTGGACACCGGGCCTAGAGGTGAGCAGTTCTTC.

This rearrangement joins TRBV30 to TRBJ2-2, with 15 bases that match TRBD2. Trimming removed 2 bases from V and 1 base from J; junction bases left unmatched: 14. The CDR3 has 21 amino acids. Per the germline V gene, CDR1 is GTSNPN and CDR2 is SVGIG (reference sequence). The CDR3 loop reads CAWSSAGIWTSGRENTGELFF. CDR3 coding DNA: TGTGCCTGGAGTAGTGCCGGAATATGGACTAGCGGGAGGGAGAACACCGGGGAGCTGTTTTTT.

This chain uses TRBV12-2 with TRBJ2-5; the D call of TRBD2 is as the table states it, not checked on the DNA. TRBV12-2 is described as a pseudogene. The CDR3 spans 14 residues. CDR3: CASRLEKREETQYF. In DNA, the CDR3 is TGTGCAAGTCGCTTAGAAAAGCGGGAAGAGACCCAGTACTTC.

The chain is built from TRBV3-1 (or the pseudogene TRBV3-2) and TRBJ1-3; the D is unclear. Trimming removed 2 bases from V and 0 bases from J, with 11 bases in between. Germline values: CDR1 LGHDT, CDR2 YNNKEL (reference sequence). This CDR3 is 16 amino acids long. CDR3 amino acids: CASSQLGGSSGNTIYF. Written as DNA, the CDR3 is TGTGCCAGCAGCCAATTAGGAGGGAGCTCTGGAAACACCATATATTTT.

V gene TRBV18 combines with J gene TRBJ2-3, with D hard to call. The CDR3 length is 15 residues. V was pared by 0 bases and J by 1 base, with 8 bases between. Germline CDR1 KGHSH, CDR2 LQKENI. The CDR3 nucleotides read TGTGCCAGCTCACCACCCCTTGCGGGCACAGATACGCAGTATTTT. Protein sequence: CASSPPLAGTDTQYF.

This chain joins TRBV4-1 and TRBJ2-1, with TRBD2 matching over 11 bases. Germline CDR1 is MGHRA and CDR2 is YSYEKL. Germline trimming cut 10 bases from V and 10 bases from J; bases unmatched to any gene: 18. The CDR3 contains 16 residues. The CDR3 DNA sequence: TGCGCCATCGGGGCTACCACGGGACTAGCGGTCGGCGAGCAGTTCTTC. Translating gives CAIGATTGLAVGEQFF.

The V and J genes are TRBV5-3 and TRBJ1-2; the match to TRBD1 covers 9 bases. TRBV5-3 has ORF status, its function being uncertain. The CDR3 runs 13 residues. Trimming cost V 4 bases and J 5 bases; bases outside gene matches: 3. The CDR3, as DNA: TGTGCCAGAAGCCTTGGACAGGGGTATGGCTACACCTTC. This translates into CARSLGQGYGYTF.

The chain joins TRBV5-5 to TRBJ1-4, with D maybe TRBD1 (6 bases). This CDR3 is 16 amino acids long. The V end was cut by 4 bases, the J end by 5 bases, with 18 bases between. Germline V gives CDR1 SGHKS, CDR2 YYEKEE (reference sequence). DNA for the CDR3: TGTGCCAGCAGCCAGGGGCTGACCATCTCCAATGAAAAACTGTTTTTT. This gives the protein CASSQGLTISNEKLFF. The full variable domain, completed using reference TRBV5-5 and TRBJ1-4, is DAGVTQSPTHLIKTRGQQVTLRCSPISGHKSVSWYQQVLGQGPQFIFQYYEKEERGRGNFPDRFSARQFPNYSSELNVNALLLGDSALYLCASSQGLTISNEKLFFGSGTQLSVL.

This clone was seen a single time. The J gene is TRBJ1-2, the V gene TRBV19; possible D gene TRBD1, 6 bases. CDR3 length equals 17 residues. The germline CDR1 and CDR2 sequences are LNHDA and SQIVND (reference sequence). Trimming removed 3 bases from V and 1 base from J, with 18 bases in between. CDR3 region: CASSMSRNLQGNYGYTF. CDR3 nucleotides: TGTGCCAGTAGTATGTCCAGGAACCTACAGGGTAACTATGGCTACACCTTC.